Listed below are T cell receptor beta chains from one sample, sequenced in a study of molecular identifiers for immune sequencing clone quantification. TCRdb re-called the PCR reads with MiXCR, one entry per CDR3 protein. The table includes about 500,000 distinct CDR3 sequences, around 25% detected once. Material: naive CD8+ T cells from blood, with Jurkat cell RNA spiked in. The receptors here all came from a human donor in good health. Some libraries in this study had Jurkat cell RNA spiked in. CDR3s include the opening cysteine and the closing phenylalanine or tryptophan. A D gene is named only where the DNA matches it firmly. Clone size appears in some rows only: once, few, many, or a class for an expanded clone.

D	J	V	size	DNA	CDR3
-	TRBJ1-2	TRBV28	-	TGTGCCAGCAGTCCCCCCCCTCACCAATATGGCTACACCTTC	CASSPPPHQYGYTF
TRBD2	TRBJ2-1	TRBV9	few	TGTGCCAGCAACCGCGCGGTTAGCGGGGATTACAATGAGCAGTTCTTC	CASNRAVSGDYNEQFF
TRBD1	TRBJ2-3	TRBV6-2/TRBV6-3	-	TGTGCCAGCAGTTCGCTACAGGGGGTATGGACAGATACGCAGTATTTT	CASSSLQGVWTDTQYF
-	TRBJ2-7	TRBV4-1	-	TGCGCCAGCAGCCAAGCCGCTGACAGTTCCTACGAGCAGTACTTC	CASSQAADSSYEQYF
TRBD2	TRBJ2-7	TRBV30	-	TGTGCCTGGAGTTCCCGGACTAGCGGATCCCACGAGCAGTACTTC	CAWSSRTSGSHEQYF
-	TRBJ2-1	TRBV24-1	few	TGTGCCACCAGTGTGGGGGTCAGACAAGGAATTAATGAGCAGTTCTTC	CATSVGVRQGINEQFF
-	TRBJ1-1	TRBV5-4	few	TGTGCCAGCAGCGATGGAAGTGTGACACCGAACACTGAAGCTTTCTTT	CASSDGSVTPNTEAFF
TRBD1	TRBJ2-7	TRBV5-1	-	TGCGCCAGCAGCTTGGAGCCGGGACAGGGGTCCTACGAGCAGTACTTC	CASSLEPGQGSYEQYF
-	TRBJ2-1	TRBV3-1	-	TGTGCCGGCATGGGGACGTCGCGGGGCAATGAGCAGTTCTTC	CAGMGTSRGNEQFF
-	TRBJ1-1	TRBV28	many	TGTGCCAGCAGTTTATCTGGGTACGGAACTGAAGCTTTCTTT	CASSLSGYGTEAFF
-	TRBJ2-5	TRBV30	few	TGTGCCTGGAGTGTACAGGGTTTGGAGACCCAGTACTTC	CAWSVQGLETQYF
-	TRBJ2-3	TRBV12-3/TRBV12-4	-	TGTGCCAGCAGTTTGGAGGGACTCGGCGACGGAATCACCCTTTACACAGATACGCAGTATTTT	CASSLEGLGDGITLYTDTQYF
-	TRBJ1-5	TRBV6-2/TRBV6-3	-	TGTGCCAGCAGCTACGAGGGTATGGAGGGAGGGACTAATCAGCCCCAGCATTTT	CASSYEGMEGGTNQPQHF
-	TRBJ2-3	TRBV7-9	few	TGTGCCAGCAGCTTAGAGATTGCAGATACGCAGTATTTT	CASSLEIADTQYF
-	TRBJ1-1	TRBV7-6	-	TGTGCCAGCAGCTTAGCGGCTATTCCCTCGGCTGAAGATTTCTTT	CASSLAAIPSAEDFF
-	TRBJ2-1	TRBV4-3	-	TGCGCCAGCAGCCAAGATAGGGTAGACAGTTACAATGAGCAGTTCTTC	CASSQDRVDSYNEQFF
TRBD1	TRBJ1-1	TRBV7-9	many	TGTGCCAGCAGCTTAGCAGGGGCTTGGGACAGGGGGCGCGATCCTGAAGCTTTCTTT	CASSLAGAWDRGRDPEAFF
TRBD1	TRBJ1-6	TRBV2	-	TGTGCCAGCAGTGAAGACAGGGGTTTTTCACCCCTCCACTTT	CASSEDRGFSPLHF
-	TRBJ1-4	TRBV7-6	-	TGTGCCAGCAGCGAATTCGGGGCCCAAACTAATGAAAAACTGTTTTTT	CASSEFGAQTNEKLFF
TRBD1	TRBJ2-4	TRBV6-5	many	TGTGCCAGCAGGGACAGGAACCCTACCAAAAACATTCAGTACTTC	CASRDRNPTKNIQYF
-	TRBJ1-3	TRBV7-9	few	TGTGCCAGCAGCTTAGTGTATCCGGGCGGCTCTGGAAACACCATATATTTT	CASSLVYPGGSGNTIYF
-	TRBJ1-2	TRBV27	-	TGTGCCAGCAGCCCGAGTTGGGGGGGCCAAGGTGGCTACACCTTC	CASSPSWGGQGGYTF
-	TRBJ2-7	TRBV20-1	many	TGCAGTGCTAGAGAAAGATACGAGCAGTACTTC	CSARERYEQYF
-	TRBJ2-7	TRBV4-3	few	TGCGCCAGCAGCCAAGATCGTTATGTCTACGAGCAGTACTTC	CASSQDRYVYEQYF
-	TRBJ2-3	TRBV21-1	-	TGTGCCAGCAGCAAAATAGATACGCAGTATTTT	CASSKIDTQYF
-	TRBJ1-5	TRBV21-1	many	TGTGCCAGCAGCACCCCAGGGTCGAAGAGCAATCAGCCCCAGCATTTT	CASSTPGSKSNQPQHF
-	TRBJ1-1	TRBV29-1	many	TGCAGCGTTCACAGGCGGACTGAAGCTTTCTTT	CSVHRRTEAFF
-	TRBJ1-6	TRBV6-5	few	TGTGCCAGCAGTTACAGCAGGGGAACCTATAATTCACCCCTCCACTTT	CASSYSRGTYNSPLHF
-	TRBJ2-1	TRBV5-1	-	TGCGCCAGCAGCTTGGCCTTCGTCGTCAGTTATACCACCGGGCCAGGTGGTGAGCAGTTCTTC	CASSLAFVVSYTTGPGGEQFF
TRBD1	TRBJ1-1	TRBV4-3	many	TGCGCCAGCAGCCCCCTGGGACAGAAAGCTTTCTTT	CASSPLGQKAFF
-	TRBJ1-2	TRBV12-3/TRBV12-4	many	TGTGCCAGCAGTCTAGGGATTCGCTACACCTTC	CASSLGIRYTF
-	TRBJ2-7	TRBV6-1	many	TGTGCCAGCAGGGAGTTTGGGCAGTACTTC	CASREFGQYF
-	TRBJ2-3	TRBV19	-	TGTGCCAGTAGTATAGGCGGAGGGGCAGATACGCAGTATTTT	CASSIGGGADTQYF
-	TRBJ2-1	TRBV7-9	-	TGTGCCAGCAGTTCTCCAACCGCGACAACGGCCAATGAGCAGTTCTTC	CASSSPTATTANEQFF
-	TRBJ1-2	TRBV28	-	TGTGCCAGCAGTGGTAGGTTAAGCTATGGCTACACCTTC	CASSGRLSYGYTF
-	TRBJ2-3	TRBV12-3/TRBV12-4	few	TGTGCCAGCAGCCCAGAGGAGGCTAGCACAGATACGCAGTATTTT	CASSPEEASTDTQYF
-	TRBJ2-3	TRBV12-3/TRBV12-4	many	TGTGCCAGCAGTCCACCAGGGAGCACAGATACGCAGTATTTT	CASSPPGSTDTQYF
-	TRBJ2-7	TRBV7-2	many	TGTGCCAGCAGCCCGGGGGTCCTCGGTCCCTCCTACGAGCAGTACTTC	CASSPGVLGPSYEQYF
-	TRBJ1-4	TRBV29-1	-	TGCAGCGTTGAAGGACCCGACTTCGTGTTTTTT	CSVEGPDFVFF
-	TRBJ1-1	TRBV11-2	few	TGTGCCAGCAGCTTCCCCGCAGGGATGAACACTGAAGCTTTCTTT	CASSFPAGMNTEAFF
TRBD1	TRBJ1-1	TRBV5-1	few	TGCGCCAGCAGCTGGACAGGGGTCGGGAACACTGAAGCTTTCTTT	CASSWTGVGNTEAFF